Below are 12 T cell receptor beta chains sequenced from a single sample in a study of immune evolution from preneoplasia to lung adenocarcinoma. Libraries were prepared by immunoSEQ multiplex PCR; TCRdb keeps only in-frame clonotypes and omits some of them. The sample gives about 8,100 clones, 65% to 90% of which show up once; 2.5% to 3.5% is in the top ten. Input material: FFPE minimally invasive lung adenocarcinoma tissue. The receptors were sampled from a person in their 70s with lung adenocarcinoma.

The chain joins TRBV7-6 to TRBJ2-1, with D maybe TRBD2 (5 bases). Trimming stripped 5 bases from V and 5 bases from J, with 13 bases between. This CDR3 comprises 14 residues. CDR1 and CDR2 from the germline V gene are SGHVS and FNYEAQ. The CDR3 loop reads CASSRPGINNEQFF. DNA for the CDR3: TGTGCCAGCAGCCGACCGGGAATTAACAATGAGCAGTTCTTC.

The V and J genes are TRBV7-9 and TRBJ1-1; possible D gene TRBD1, 6 bases. The CDR3 contains 15 residues. Trimming removed 3 bases from V and 3 bases from J, with 14 bases in between. Per germline, CDR1 SEHNR and CDR2 FQNEAQ (reference sequence). The CDR3 bases are TGTGCCAGCAGCTTCCAACAGGGTTTGCACACTGAAGCTTTCTTT. This encodes CASSFQQGLHTEAFF.

The CDR3 sequence is CASSLTPGLAGGLPDEQYF. The CDR3 DNA reads TGTGCCAGCAGCCTAACCCCGGGACTAGCGGGGGGGCTACCAGACGAGCAGTACTTC. This chain uses TRBV4-2 with TRBJ2-7, with 16 bases that match TRBD2. The CDR3 is 19 amino acids. Germline CDR1 is LGHNA and CDR2 is YNFKEQ. V shed 4 bases and J 5 bases; nucleotides not matched to a gene: 14.

The chain uses TRBV21-1 and TRBJ1-6. TRBV21-1 is annotated as a pseudogene. This CDR3 has 15 amino acids. The DNA of the CDR3 is TGTGCCAGCAGCTTCTGGCTATATTTTAATTCACCCCTCCACTTT. Translating gives CASSFWLYFNSPLHF.

The chain combines TRBV5-1 with TRBJ1-1; D is ambiguous. Germline V lookup: CDR1 SGHRS, CDR2 YFSETQ. CDR3 length: 13 residues. V lost 0 bases to trimming and J lost 7 bases, with 10 bases between them. CDR3: CASSLENKGEAFF. DNA of the CDR3: TGCGCCAGCAGCTTGGAGAATAAAGGTGAAGCTTTCTTT.

The rearrangement uses TRBV11-2 and TRBJ1-2, with D possibly matching TRBD1 (6 bases). Looked up from germline, CDR1 is SGHAT and CDR2 is FQNNGV. This CDR3 is 16 amino acids long. V was cut by 0 bases and J by 7 bases, with 18 bases left in between. The CDR3 bases are TGTGCCAGCAGCTTAGATAGGGGGAGTATCGCTTTTGGCTACACCTTC. This codes for CASSLDRGSIAFGYTF.

The CDR3 reads CASSGVGQSYEQYF. CDR3 DNA sequence: TGTGCCAGCAGTGGAGTGGGACAGTCCTACGAGCAGTACTTC. The V call is TRBV6-5, the J call TRBJ2-7; 7 positions match TRBD1. Losses at the gene ends were 5 bases for V and 1 base for J; bases not matched to a gene: 5. Germline CDR1 is MNHEY and CDR2 is SVGAGI. The CDR3 covers 14 residues.

This clone has just a few counts. The V and J genes are TRBV28 and TRBJ1-2; possibly TRBD1 for D (5 bases). V was cut by 8 bases and J by 8 bases, with 21 bases left in between. This CDR3 is built from 14 residues. Germline V lookup: CDR1 MDHEN, CDR2 SYDVKM. CDR3 coding DNA: TGTGCCAGCCAGCCGGGGGGGAGGCTAAAGGGCTACACCTTC. It is translated as CASQPGGRLKGYTF.

V usage is TRBV7-6 and J usage is TRBJ2-1; 11 bases are a match to TRBD2. This CDR3 region has 16 residues. The V and J ends lost 5 bases and 5 bases, in that order; junction bases with no gene match: 8. Per the germline V gene, CDR1 is SGHVS and CDR2 is FNYEAQ. CDR3 region: CASSLRTSGGHNEQFF. The CDR3 nucleotides are TGTGCCAGCAGCCTCCGAACTAGCGGGGGACACAATGAGCAGTTCTTC.

Written as DNA, the CDR3 is TGTGCCAGCAGTGCACCCTCCGGGACTAGCCACTCCTACGAGCAGTACTTC. Its translation is CASSAPSGTSHSYEQYF. The rearrangement joins TRBV25-1 to TRBJ2-7; 9 nucleotides agree with TRBD2. The germline CDR1 and CDR2 sequences are MGHDK and SYGVNS. V lost 4 bases, J lost 0 bases, and 10 bases stayed unmatched. CDR3 size: 17 residues.

The CDR3 DNA sequence: TGTGCCAGCGGGCCCGGGACCGCGCATTCACCCCTCCACTTT. Encoded protein: CASGPGTAHSPLHF. The J gene is TRBJ1-6, the V gene TRBV6-5; maybe TRBD1 (5 bases). From germline, CDR1 is MNHEY and CDR2 SVGAGI. V was pared by 8 bases and J by 8 bases, with 16 bases between. The CDR3 has 14 amino acids.

The V and J genes are TRBV9 and TRBJ1-3; D is uncertain. There are 16 residues in the CDR3. Trimming stripped 0 bases from V and 0 bases from J, with 10 bases between. Per germline, CDR1 SGDLS and CDR2 YYNGEE. CDR3 region: CASSVDNRHSGNTIYF. CDR3 sequence (DNA): TGTGCCAGCAGCGTAGATAACCGCCACTCTGGAAACACCATATATTTT.